The source of this T cell receptor beta chain is a study of blood T cell repertoires in COVID-19. This table comes from immunoSEQ multiplex PCR, and its TCRdb copy is limited to in-frame clones, with some not included. In the table there are approximately 210,000 clones, 84% of which are singletons. This TCR derives from a woman aged 45 to 65 with active or convalescent COVID-19. Sequenced sample: peripheral blood.

The DNA of the CDR3 is TGTGCCAGCAGTCCTCCTTCAGGCTCCTACGAGCAGTACTTC. Protein sequence: CASSPPSGSYEQYF. The chain joins TRBV27 to TRBJ2-7; D is undetermined. V was trimmed by 5 bases and J by 0 bases, leaving 11 bases between them. The CDR3 extends over 14 amino acids. Germline V lookup: CDR1 MNHEY, CDR2 SMNVEV (reference sequence).